The clone carrying this TCR beta chain was counted a few times. Its antigen remains unknown. The data belong to a study of cytomegalovirus exposure and HLA in healthy donors. The overall study: A previous analysis identified 117 million unique TCR beta sequences derived from 180 million or so T cells.

60 Vbeta and 13 Jbeta primers were used in PCR. Only in-frame clones appear in the TCRdb table, and some are missing; sequencing was by immunoSEQ multiplex PCR. The table records 90,000 to 120,000 clones, 65% to 80% of them present only once. There were likely unrecorded immune exposures, though donors were nominally healthy when sampled. CDR1 and CDR2 from the germline V gene are MNHEY and SMNVEV (reference sequence). The CDR3 is made up of 18 amino acids. The V end was cut by 2 bases, the J end by 0 bases, with 17 bases between. General study findings and limits: Both high specificity and high sensitivity reportedly marked the classifier's diagnosis of cytomegalovirus status. With later analysis, a missense DCLRE1C variant became linked to TCR beta V- and J-gene trimming.

This sequence originates from a woman aged 40 to 49 in good health and CMV-seronegative. The chain couples TRBV27 to TRBJ1-3; unclear D gene. The sample taken for sequencing was PBMCs. The CDR3, as DNA: TGTGCCAGCAGTTTAAGTCCCGAGGGCCCTTTCTCTGGAAACACCATATATTTT. Translating gives CASSLSPEGPFSGNTIYF.